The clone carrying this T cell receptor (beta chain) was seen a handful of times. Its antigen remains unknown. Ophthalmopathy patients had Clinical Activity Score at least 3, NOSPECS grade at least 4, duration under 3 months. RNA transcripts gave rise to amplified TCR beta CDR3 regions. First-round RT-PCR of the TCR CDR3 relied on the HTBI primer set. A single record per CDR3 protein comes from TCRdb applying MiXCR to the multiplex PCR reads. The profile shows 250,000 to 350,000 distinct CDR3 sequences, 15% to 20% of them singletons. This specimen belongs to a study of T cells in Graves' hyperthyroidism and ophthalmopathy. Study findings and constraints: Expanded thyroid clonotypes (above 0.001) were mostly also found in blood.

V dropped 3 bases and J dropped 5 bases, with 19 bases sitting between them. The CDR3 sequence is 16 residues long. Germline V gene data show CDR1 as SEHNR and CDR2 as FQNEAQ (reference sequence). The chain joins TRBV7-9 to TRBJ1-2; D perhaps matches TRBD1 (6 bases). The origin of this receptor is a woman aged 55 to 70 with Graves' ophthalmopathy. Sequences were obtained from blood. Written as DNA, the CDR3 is TGTGCCAGCAGCTTTACAGGGTCGACTCTAAAATATGGCTACACCTTC. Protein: CASSFTGSTLKYGYTF.